Each of the 11 T cell receptor beta chains below was sequenced from the same sample in a study of CD8 T cells in ankylosing spondylitis. Study observations and caveats: Ankylosing spondylitis blood appeared to be characterized by a TCR beta motif of roughly eight highly homologous variants.

TCRdb ran MiXCR on the 5' RACE reads and lists one entry per CDR3 protein. The table records hundreds of thousands of distinct CDR3 sequences, 12% of them present only once. These receptors' antigens are unknown. Sequenced sample: blood, either unsorted or a sorted T cell fraction (not recorded which). The receptors here all came from a male donor with ankylosing spondylitis.

This clonotype was counted a few times. This clone may be a read error of a much larger clone one base away. The chain carries TRBV6-2 or TRBV6-3 and TRBJ1-1; D ambiguous. CDR1 is MNHEY and CDR2 is SVGEGT in the germline V gene. Between the trimmed V and J ends, which lost 10 bases and 1 base, there was a span of 7 bases. The CDR3 is made up of 11 amino acids. In nucleotides, the CDR3 is TGTGCCACCACCTCGAACACTGAAGCTTTCTTT. Translation gives CATTSNTEAFF.

V is TRBV20-1 and J is TRBJ1-5, with 8 bases that match TRBD1. CDR1 and CDR2 from the germline V gene are DFQATT and SNEGSKA (reference sequence). J gave up 7 bases and V 2 bases, and 7 bases lay outside the gene matches. The CDR3 extends over 14 amino acids. The CDR3 bases are TGCAGTGCTAGACCTGGACAGGGAGAACAGCCCCAGCATTTT. Translating gives CSARPGQGEQPQHF.

This clonotype showed up many times. The genes are TRBV5-1 and TRBJ1-1; D is possibly TRBD1 (5 bases). The CDR3 is 14 residues long. Trimming pared 6 bases from V and 4 bases from J, leaving 16 bases between. Germline CDR1 reads SGHRS; CDR2 reads YFSETQ. The CDR3 DNA reads as TGCGCCAGCAATCGAGAGGGGTGGGGCACTGAAGCTTTCTTT. Its protein product is CASNREGWGTEAFF.

CDR3 nucleotides: TGTGCCACCAGCAGAGATCCCGGGGAGGTGGATACGCAGTATTTT. This translates into CATSRDPGEVDTQYF. The V call is TRBV15, the J call TRBJ2-3; perhaps TRBD2 as D (6 bases). In germline, CDR1 is LNHNV, CDR2 YYDKDF (reference sequence). V lost 0 bases to trimming and J lost 6 bases, with 13 bases between them. The CDR3 runs to 15 residues.

The chain employs TRBV27 and TRBJ2-1, with TRBD1 matching 8 bases. This CDR3 is 15 amino acids long. Per the germline V gene, CDR1 is MNHEY and CDR2 is SMNVEV (reference sequence). With V trimmed by 5 bases and J by 2 bases, 5 bases remained unmatched. The CDR3 bases are TGTGCCAGCAGTCCGACAGGGGTGGCCTACAATGAGCAGTTCTTC. Translated: CASSPTGVAYNEQFF.

The chain carries TRBV24-1 and TRBJ2-1, with D uncertain. V dropped 1 base and J dropped 8 bases, with 8 bases sitting between them. Germline-derived CDR1 and CDR2 are KGHDR and SFDVKD. The CDR3 is made up of 13 amino acids. This chain's CDR3 is CATSDLNGDEQFF. DNA for the CDR3: TGTGCCACCAGTGATTTAAATGGCGATGAGCAGTTCTTC.

In this sample, this clonotype turned up a few times. This rearrangement joins TRBV6-1 to TRBJ1-1, with 9 nucleotides matching TRBD1. Trimming cost V 3 bases and J 0 bases; bases outside gene matches: 5. This CDR3 contains 16 residues. The germline gives CDR1 MNHNS, CDR2 SASEGT. The CDR3 protein is CASSDWDRDMNTEAFF. CDR3 coding DNA: TGTGCCAGCAGTGACTGGGACAGGGACATGAACACTGAAGCTTTCTTT.

J is TRBJ1-6 and V is TRBV5-5; TRBD1 matches 8 bases. CDR1 and CDR2 from the germline V gene are SGHKS and YYEKEE (reference sequence). Unmatched junction bases numbered 7, after V lost 2 bases and J lost 9 bases. The CDR3 extends over 15 amino acids. Written as DNA, the CDR3 is TGTGCCAGCAGCTTAGAGACAGGGGAGGCTTCACCCCTCCACTTT. It encodes CASSLETGEASPLHF.

The genes are TRBV20-1 and TRBJ2-1; 16 nucleotides line up with TRBD2. The CDR3 has 15 residues. Trimming took 3 bases from V and 10 from J; bases not matched to a gene: 6. Germline V gene sequence: CDR1 DFQATT, CDR2 SNEGSKA (reference sequence). In nucleotides, the CDR3 is TGCAGTGCTAGGGGACTAGCGGGAGGGCGGAGGGAGCAGTTCTTC. As protein: CSARGLAGGRREQFF.

The chain couples TRBV24-1 to TRBJ2-3, with TRBD2 matching 8 bases. This CDR3 has 21 residues. Germline loops: CDR1 KGHDR, CDR2 SFDVKD. CDR3 sequence: CGACDLMGRGKAGVSTDTQYF. CDR3 DNA sequence: TGTGGCGCCTGTGATTTGATGGGCAGGGGAAAAGCGGGAGTAAGCACAGATACGCAGTATTTT.

The CDR3 loop reads CASSLDPRQVSGNTIYF. The CDR3 nucleotides are TGTGCCAGCAGCTTGGACCCTCGACAGGTTTCTGGAAACACCATATATTTT. The chain recombines TRBV5-6 with TRBJ1-3; D is perhaps TRBD1 (6 bases). Germline CDR1 and CDR2: SGHDT and YYEEEE. Between the trimmed V and J ends, which lost 0 bases and 1 base, there was a span of 14 bases. This CDR3 is 17 amino acids long. The full variable domain, its missing parts supplied by reference TRBV5-6 and TRBJ1-3, is DAGVTQSPTHLIKTRGQQVTLRCSPKSGHDTVSWYQQALGQGPQFIFQYYEEEERQRGNFPDRFSGHQFPNYSSELNVNALLLGDSALYLCASSLDPRQVSGNTIYFGEGSWLTVV.